The rows below give T cell receptor beta chains drawn from one sample of a study of cytomegalovirus exposure and HLA in healthy donors. Sequenced by immunoSEQ multiplex PCR; TCRdb stores in-frame clones only, minus some. The repertoire holds 150,000 to 200,000 clones, with more than 70% as singletons. The sample taken for sequencing was PBMCs. The origin of the receptors is a young man in good health and CMV-seropositive. CDR3s include the opening cysteine and the closing phenylalanine or tryptophan. The D gene is left open where the match is weak. Clone size is not always given. Where it is, it says once, few, many or a class for expanded clones.

TGTGCCTGGAGTGTGGGACAGGGGTTCAGGGAGCAGTTCTTC	CAWSVGQGFREQFF	NA	TRBJ2-1	TRBD1	TRBV30
TGTGCCAGCAGCCGAGGGTGGGCTAGCGGAAACACCGGGGAGCTGTTTTTT	CASSRGWASGNTGELFF	NA	TRBJ2-2	TRBD2	TRBV5-4
TGTGCCAGCAGCCCCTACGGGGAAGGGGAGACCCAGTACTTC	CASSPYGEGETQYF	NA	TRBJ2-5	NA	TRBV14
TGTGCCACCAGCAATCCCGGGAACTATGGCTACACCTTC	CATSNPGNYGYTF	NA	TRBJ1-2	NA	TRBV15
TGTGCCAGCAGCTACCCACCCAGGGCTTTCTTT	CASSYPPRAFF	NA	TRBJ1-1	NA	TRBV6-6
TGTGCCATCAGTGACCCTCCGGGACTCCCCAGCGAGGATACGCAGTATTTT	CAISDPPGLPSEDTQYF	NA	TRBJ2-3	NA	TRBV10-3
TGTGCCAGCAGTTACAGTGGAGCAGAATATGGCTACACCTTC	CASSYSGAEYGYTF	NA	TRBJ1-2	NA	TRBV6-5
TGTGCCAGCAGCTCGGCAGGACTAGTCTATGAGCAGTTCTTC	CASSSAGLVYEQFF	once	TRBJ2-1	TRBD2	TRBV5-4
TGTGCCAGCAGTGGGGGGGGGATGTACGGCTCCTACGAGCAGTACTTC	CASSGGGMYGSYEQYF	NA	TRBJ2-7	TRBD2	TRBV2
TGTGCCAGCAGTGACACGGGACAGGCGAATTCACCCCTCCACTTT	CASSDTGQANSPLHF	NA	TRBJ1-6	TRBD1	TRBV6-1
TGTGCCAGCAGCTTCACCCGGACAGGGATGAACACTGAAGCTTTCTTT	CASSFTRTGMNTEAFF	NA	TRBJ1-1	TRBD1	TRBV7-9
TGCGCCAGCAGCCTAGACAGGGAAGATGGCTACACCTTC	CASSLDREDGYTF	NA	TRBJ1-2	TRBD1	TRBV5-1
TGTGCCAGCAGTGGGGGACAGAGTAGCAATCAGCCCCAGCATTTT	CASSGGQSSNQPQHF	NA	TRBJ1-5	TRBD1	TRBV25-1
TGTGCCAGCAGTGTGACGCGGGGGCAAGAGACCCAGTACTTC	CASSVTRGQETQYF	NA	TRBJ2-5	TRBD2	TRBV11-2
TGCGCCAGCAGCCAAGAACCAGGCTACAATGAGCAGTTCTTC	CASSQEPGYNEQFF	NA	TRBJ2-1	NA	TRBV4-1
TGCGCCAGCAGCCAAGAAAGAGCGGGAGGGCTCAATGAGCAGTTCTTC	CASSQERAGGLNEQFF	NA	TRBJ2-1	TRBD2	TRBV4-1